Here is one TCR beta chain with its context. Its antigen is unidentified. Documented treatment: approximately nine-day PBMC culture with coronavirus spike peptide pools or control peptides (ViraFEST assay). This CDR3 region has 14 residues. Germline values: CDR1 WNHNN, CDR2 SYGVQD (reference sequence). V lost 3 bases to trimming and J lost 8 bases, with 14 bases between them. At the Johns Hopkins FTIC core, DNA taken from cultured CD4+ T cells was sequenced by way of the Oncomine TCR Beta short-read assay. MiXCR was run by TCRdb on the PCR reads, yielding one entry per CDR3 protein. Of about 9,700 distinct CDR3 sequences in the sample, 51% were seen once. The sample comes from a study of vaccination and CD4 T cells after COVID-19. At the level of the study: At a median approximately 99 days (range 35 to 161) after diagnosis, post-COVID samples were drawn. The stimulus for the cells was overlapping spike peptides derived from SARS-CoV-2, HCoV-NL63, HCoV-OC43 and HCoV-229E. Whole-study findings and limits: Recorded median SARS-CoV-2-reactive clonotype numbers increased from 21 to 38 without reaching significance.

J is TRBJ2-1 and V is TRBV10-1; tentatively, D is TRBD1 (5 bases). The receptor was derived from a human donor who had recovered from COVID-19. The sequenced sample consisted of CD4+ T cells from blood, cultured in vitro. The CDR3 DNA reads TGCGCCAGCAGTGACAGGGCGGAATCGGATGAGCAGTTCTTC. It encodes CASSDRAESDEQFF.